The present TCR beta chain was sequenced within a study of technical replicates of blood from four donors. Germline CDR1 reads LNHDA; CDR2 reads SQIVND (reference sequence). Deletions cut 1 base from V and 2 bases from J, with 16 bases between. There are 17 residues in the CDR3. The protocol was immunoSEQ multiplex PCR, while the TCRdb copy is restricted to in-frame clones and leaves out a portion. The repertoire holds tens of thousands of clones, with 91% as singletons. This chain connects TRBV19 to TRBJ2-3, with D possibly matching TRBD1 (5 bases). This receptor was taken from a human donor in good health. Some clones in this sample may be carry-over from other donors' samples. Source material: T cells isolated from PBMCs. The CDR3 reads CASSIGYAGPITDTQYF. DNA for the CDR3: TGTGCCAGTAGTATAGGTTACGCAGGGCCCATCACAGATACGCAGTATTTT. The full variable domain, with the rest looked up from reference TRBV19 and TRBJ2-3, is DGGITQSPKYLFRKEGQNVTLSCEQNLNHDAMYWYRQDPGQGLRLIYYSQIVNDFQKGDIAEGYSVSREKKESFPLTVTSAQKNPTAFYLCASSIGYAGPITDTQYFGPGTRLTVL.